This TCR beta chain originates from a study of human T cells and chemical hapten exposure. Study-wide context: The study patch tested 0.01% DPC on the upper back and read results at 6 days. Slight volume differences across pooled libraries mainly accounted for varying per-sample TCR yields. Study outcomes and limitations: No change in TCRs above 1 in 1000 frequency was produced by DPC sensitization.

Noted time point: patch test 1, 2 weeks after DPC sensitization. Treatment in this sample: therapeutic diphenylcyclopropenone sensitization with weekly scalp DPC. The germline V gene has CDR1 SEHNR and CDR2 FQNEAQ (reference sequence). The length of the CDR3 is 16 residues. Trimming left V 2 bases short and J 2 bases short, with 14 bases between. This clonotype was recorded a few times. Its antigen is currently unknown. The study used a library that attached unique molecular identifiers to individual cDNA molecules. TCRdb re-derived calls from the RACE reads in MiXCR, one entry per CDR3 protein. The sample lists about 120,000 distinct CDR3 sequences; roughly an eighth were seen once.

The TCR sequence derives from a man younger than 35 with alopecia areata. Some clones in this sample may be carry-over from other donors' samples. The chain is built from TRBV7-9 and TRBJ2-3; tentative D call: TRBD2 (6 bases). The sequenced sample was whole blood, obtained in connection with sensitization to the hapten diphenylcyclopropenone (DPC). CDR3 sequence: CASSLKAGPVTDTQYF. CDR3 sequence (DNA): TGTGCCAGCAGCTTAAAGGCGGGGCCTGTCACAGATACGCAGTATTTT.